The 13 T cell receptor beta chains given below trace back to one sample, sequenced in a study of T cells in tuberculosis. Assay: immunoSEQ multiplex PCR; the TCRdb copy retains only in-frame clones and omits some. The sample includes tens of thousands of clones, just over 90% of them seen just once. Sample: PBMCs. All receptors derive from a donor aged 10-35 years with latent tuberculosis or without tuberculosis infection. Some clones in this sample may be carry-over from other donors' samples.

The sample holds one count of this clone. V is TRBV11-2 and J is TRBJ1-2; 7 nucleotides match TRBD1. This CDR3 is built from 15 residues. CDR1 and CDR2 from the germline V gene are SGHAT and FQNNGV. Trimming removed 3 bases from V and 4 bases from J; junction bases left unmatched: 8. The CDR3 is CASSLIEGATYGYTF. CDR3 coding DNA: TGTGCCAGCAGCTTGATAGAGGGGGCTACCTATGGCTACACCTTC. Combining the CDR3 with reference TRBV11-2 and TRBJ1-2 gives the whole variable domain EAGVAQSPRYKIIEKRQSVAFWCNPISGHATLYWYQQILGQGPKLLIQFQNNGVVDDSQLPKDRFSAERLKGVDSTLKIQPAKLEDSAVYLCASSLIEGATYGYTFGSGTRLTVV.

This clone was counted a single time. This rearrangement joins TRBV5-1 to TRBJ2-7; 8 bases are shared with TRBD2. The CDR3 has 14 amino acids. V shed 2 bases, J shed 3 bases, and the junction held 4 bases outside the gene matches. Germline V gene data show CDR1 as SGHRS and CDR2 as YFSETQ. The CDR3 reads CASSLAGVDYEQYF. The CDR3 DNA sequence: TGCGCCAGCAGCTTAGCGGGAGTGGACTACGAGCAGTACTTC. The whole variable domain, remainder taken from reference TRBV5-1 and TRBJ2-7, is KAGVTQTPRYLIKTRGQQVTLSCSPISGHRSVSWYQQTPGQGLQFLFEYFSETQRNKGNFPGRFSGRQFSNSRSEMNVSTLELGDSALYLCASSLAGVDYEQYFGPGTRLTVT.

This chain links TRBV7-9 with TRBJ2-1; D not certain. In germline, CDR1 is SEHNR, CDR2 FQNEAQ (reference sequence). The CDR3 sequence is 12 residues long. The ends were cut back, 6 bases at V and 11 bases at J, with 14 bases in the middle. The CDR3 DNA is TGTGCCAGCAGTCTCGATGCGATGCAGCAGTTCTTC. This encodes CASSLDAMQQFF. Full variable domain (rest looked up from reference TRBV7-9 and TRBJ2-1): DTGVSQNPRHKITKRGQNVTFRCDPISEHNRLYWYRQTLGQGPEFLTYFQNEAQLEKSRLLSDRFSAERPKGSFSTLEIQRTEQGDSAMYLCASSLDAMQQFFGPGTRLTVL.

V gene TRBV5-5 combines with J gene TRBJ2-4; tentative D call: TRBD1 (6 bases). CDR1 and CDR2 (germline): SGHKS, YYEKEE (reference sequence). V dropped 2 bases and J dropped 1 base, with 13 bases sitting between them. This CDR3 has 16 amino acids. The CDR3 sequence is CASSFSQQGAKNIQYF. The CDR3 coding sequence is TGTGCCAGCAGCTTTTCCCAGCAGGGGGCCAAAAACATTCAGTACTTC.

The chain has TRBV19 and TRBJ2-1; possibly TRBD2 for D (5 bases). The CDR3 loop spans 16 amino acids. V was clipped by 5 bases and J by 7 bases, with 21 bases between them. Per the germline V gene, CDR1 is LNHDA and CDR2 is SQIVND (reference sequence). CDR3 sequence reads: CASSGGLLLLQNEQFF. In nucleotides, the CDR3 is TGTGCCAGTAGTGGTGGACTGCTCCTCCTACAGAATGAGCAGTTCTTC.

The chain combines TRBV11-3 with TRBJ2-7; 14 bases are shared with TRBD2. Germline V gene lookup returns CDR1 SGHNT and CDR2 YENEEA. This CDR3 comprises 15 residues. Trimming removed 3 bases from V and 3 bases from J; junction bases left unmatched: 1. CDR3 coding DNA: TGTGCCAGCAGCTTGGGACTAGCGGGAGTCTACGAGCAGTACTTC. Residues: CASSLGLAGVYEQYF. Full variable domain (outside the CDR3, taken from reference TRBV11-3 and TRBJ2-7): EAGVVQSPRYKIIEKKQPVAFWCNPISGHNTLYWYLQNLGQGPELLIRYENEEAVDDSQLPKDRFSAERLKGVDSTLKIQPAELGDSAVYLCASSLGLAGVYEQYFGPGTRLTVT.

The rearrangement links TRBV6-4 to TRBJ2-3, with TRBD1 as a possible D gene (5 bases). CDR1 is MRHNA, CDR2 SNTAGT, per germline. The CDR3 runs 16 residues. V lost 0 bases and J 6 bases, leaving 16 bases between the germline ends. This CDR3 reads CASSDSRTPYADTQYF. In nucleotides, the CDR3 is TGTGCCAGCAGTGACTCTAGGACACCTTACGCGGATACGCAGTATTTT.

In this sample, this clone turned up once. The chain employs TRBV6-6 and TRBJ1-5; 7 bases line up with TRBD1. Germline V gene lookup returns CDR1 MNHNY and CDR2 SVGAGI (reference sequence). V was pared by 0 bases and J by 7 bases, with 6 bases of the junction left unmatched. The CDR3 is made up of 15 amino acids. The CDR3 loop reads CASSYSDREGQPQHF. In nucleotides, the CDR3 is TGTGCCAGCAGTTACTCTGACAGGGAAGGGCAGCCCCAGCATTTT.

V is TRBV29-1 and J is TRBJ2-1; 7 nucleotides agree with TRBD1. Unmatched junction bases numbered 12, after V lost 5 bases and J lost 5 bases. Germline V lookup: CDR1 SQVTM, CDR2 ANQGSEA. This CDR3 has 15 residues. CDR3 amino acids: CSVFPQGVPDNEQFF. CDR3 DNA: TGCAGCGTTTTTCCCCAGGGGGTCCCAGACAATGAGCAGTTCTTC.

V and J are TRBV6-5 and TRBJ1-4; no definite D call. V was cut by 4 bases and J by 8 bases, with 8 bases left in between. Germline CDR1 reads MNHEY; CDR2 reads SVGAGI. This CDR3 has 12 amino acids. The CDR3 spells CASSWSREKLFF. The CDR3, as DNA: TGTGCCAGCAGTTGGTCGAGGGAAAAACTGTTTTTT.

The V and J genes are TRBV4-2 and TRBJ1-2, with TRBD1 identical over 9 bases. The junction had 3 bases not matched to a gene; V was cut back by 6 bases and J by 1 base. CDR3 size: 14 residues. Germline V gene lookup returns CDR1 LGHNA and CDR2 YNFKEQ. This CDR3 is CASRGTGINYGYTF. For the CDR3, the DNA is TGTGCCAGCAGGGGGACAGGGATTAACTATGGCTACACCTTC.

J is TRBJ2-3 and V is TRBV11-2; TRBD2 might be the D (5 bases). The V gene lost 1 base and the J gene lost 1 base, with 9 bases spanning the gap. Germline V gene data show CDR1 as SGHAT and CDR2 as FQNNGV. The CDR3 has 15 amino acids. DNA of the CDR3: TGTGCCAGCAGCTTAGGCGAGCGGCGCACAGATACGCAGTATTTT. This gives the protein CASSLGERRTDTQYF. The whole variable domain, remainder taken from reference TRBV11-2 and TRBJ2-3, is EAGVAQSPRYKIIEKRQSVAFWCNPISGHATLYWYQQILGQGPKLLIQFQNNGVVDDSQLPKDRFSAERLKGVDSTLKIQPAKLEDSAVYLCASSLGERRTDTQYFGPGTRLTVL.

The chain uses TRBV25-1 and TRBJ2-2; tentatively, D is TRBD2 (5 bases). The CDR3 length is 16 residues. Trimming stripped 1 base from V and 3 bases from J, with 12 bases between. Germline-derived CDR1 and CDR2 are MGHDK and SYGVNS. Here the CDR3 DNA reads TGTGCCAGCAGTGAATTTCGGACTGGAGACACCGGGGAGCTGTTTTTT. It specifies CASSEFRTGDTGELFF.